This TCR beta chain derives from a study of response to subunit inactivated influenza vaccine (dated by TCRdb to between 2017 and 2018). Notes on the research overall: To follow how T cells responded to a trivalent subunit inactivated influenza vaccine, the researchers relied on deep quantitative profiling of the T cell receptor repertoire.

Beyond this particular receptor, the publication reports: According to the authors, only a limited number of new T cells may be recruited by each seasonal influenza vaccination.

As regards this clonotype: It has no known antigen specificity. No clone much larger than this one lies a single base away; base qualities are absent.

The library was prepared using RT-PCR. Sequencing was performed on an Illumina HiSeq 2500. TCRdb reran the public reads through fastp at Q25 and MiXCR, keeping productive beta chains. For every CDR3 protein sequence, its rows merge into one entry that carries the most common genes and DNA. The sample contains hundreds of thousands of distinct CDR3 sequences, approximately 17% of them found a single time. The top ten constitute approximately 11% of the sample. Measured from the cysteine to the phenylalanine, the CDR3 is 16 residues long. The sequence is cut down to CDR3 DNA, 48 bases in frame from base 1. The junction shows trimming of 3 bases on V and 5 bases on J, and the gene matches do not reach 7 bases of it. The germline V gene provides CDR1 SGHTA and CDR2 FQGNSA.

The sequencing used PBMCs from blood, collected more than 4 days after vaccination. The rearrangement combines TRBV7-2 with TRBJ1-5; 10 nucleotides in the junction match TRBD1. This clonotype originated in a man between 45 and 60 years old who received an inactivated influenza vaccine. Donor details come from another sample of the same person, matched by shared clones. The nucleotides read TGTGCCAGCAGCTTGCAAGGACAGGGGGGCCATCAGCCCCAGCATTTT. Its product reads: CASSLQGQGGHQPQHF.